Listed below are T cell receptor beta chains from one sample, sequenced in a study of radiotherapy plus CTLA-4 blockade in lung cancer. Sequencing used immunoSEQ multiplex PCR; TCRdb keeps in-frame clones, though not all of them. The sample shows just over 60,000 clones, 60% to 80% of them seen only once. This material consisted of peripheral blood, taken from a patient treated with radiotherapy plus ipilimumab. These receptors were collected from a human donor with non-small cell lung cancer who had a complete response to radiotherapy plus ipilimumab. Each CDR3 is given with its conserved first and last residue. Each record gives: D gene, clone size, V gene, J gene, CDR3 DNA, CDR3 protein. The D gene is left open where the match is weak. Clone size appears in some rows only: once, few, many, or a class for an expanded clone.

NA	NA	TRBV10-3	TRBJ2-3	TGTGCCATCAGTGCCGAAGTGCTCGATACGCAGTATTTT	CAISAEVLDTQYF
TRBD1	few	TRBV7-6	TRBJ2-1	TGTGCCAGCAGCCCCCGGGGGTTAGGGGACAGGTTCTACAATGAGCAGTTCTTC	CASSPRGLGDRFYNEQFF
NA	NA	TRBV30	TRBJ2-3	TGTGCCTGGAGTGAAGGTACGCAGTATTTT	CAWSEGTQYF
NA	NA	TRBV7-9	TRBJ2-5	TGTGCCAGCAGCTTACAAGGCGGCCGGAGGGAGACCCAGTACTTC	CASSLQGGRRETQYF
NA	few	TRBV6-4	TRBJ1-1	TGTGCCAGCAGTCCATGGGGGCTAGGAGAAACTGAAGCTTTCTTT	CASSPWGLGETEAFF
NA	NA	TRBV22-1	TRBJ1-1	TGTCCTGGGAGCGCACCTGGCTCCGGCAGGACTGAAGCTTTCTTT	CPGSAPGSGRTEAFF
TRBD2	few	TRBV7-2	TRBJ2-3	TGTGCCAGCAGCCCAGGGACTAGCGGGGCCCGAAGCACAGATACGCAGTATTTT	CASSPGTSGARSTDTQYF
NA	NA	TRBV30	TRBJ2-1	TGTGCCCGGACTTTTTACAATGAGCAGTTCTTC	CARTFYNEQFF
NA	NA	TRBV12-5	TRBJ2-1	TGTGCTAGTGGTTTGGTACGTGGCGGCAGGACCTACAATGAGCAGTTCTTC	CASGLVRGGRTYNEQFF
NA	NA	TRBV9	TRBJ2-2	TGTGCCAGCAGCGTAGCTCGGGGAGGGGAGCTGTTTTTT	CASSVARGGELFF
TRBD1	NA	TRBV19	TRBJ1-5	TGTGCCAGTAGTATCAGGGGGTCAGCCCTTAGCAATCAGCCCCAGCATTTT	CASSIRGSALSNQPQHF
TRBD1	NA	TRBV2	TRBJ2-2	TGTGCCAGCAGGGTCGCGAGACAGGGAGCCGGGGAGCTGTTTTTT	CASRVARQGAGELFF
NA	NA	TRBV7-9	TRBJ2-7	TGTGCCAGCAGCTTGAGCGACGAGCAGTACTTC	CASSLSDEQYF
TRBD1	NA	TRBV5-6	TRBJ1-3	TGTGCCAGCAGCTTGGACAGGGGCGTTTATGGAAACACCATATATTTT	CASSLDRGVYGNTIYF
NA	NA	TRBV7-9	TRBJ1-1	TGTGCCAGCAGCCCACAGGGCATGAACACTGAAGCTTTCTTT	CASSPQGMNTEAFF
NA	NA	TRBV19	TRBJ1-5	TGTGCCAGTAGCCCCCCGGGGGGAGTTGGGAATCAGCCCCAGCATTTT	CASSPPGGVGNQPQHF
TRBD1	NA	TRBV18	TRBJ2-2	TGTGCCAGCTCACCGTTGACAGGGAGTAACACCGGGGAGCTGTTTTTT	CASSPLTGSNTGELFF
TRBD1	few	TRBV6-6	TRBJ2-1	TGTGCCAGCAGTTCGCCACAGGGGGCAAGAAATGAGCAGTTCTTC	CASSSPQGARNEQFF
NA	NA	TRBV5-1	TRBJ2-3	TGCGCCAGCAGCTTGGGAGTGAGGGGGAGGTCAGATACGCAGTATTTT	CASSLGVRGRSDTQYF
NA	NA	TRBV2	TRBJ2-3	TGTGCCAGCAGCTATAATTCCCAATACACAGATACGCAGTATTTT	CASSYNSQYTDTQYF
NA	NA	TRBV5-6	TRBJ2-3	TGTGCCAGCAGCTTGGACCAGCACACAGATACGCAGTATTTT	CASSLDQHTDTQYF
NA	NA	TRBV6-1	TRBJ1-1	TGTGCCAGCAGTGAATACAGGGTTGGAACTGAAGCTTTCTTT	CASSEYRVGTEAFF
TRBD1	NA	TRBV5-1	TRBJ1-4	TGCACCAGCAGCGTGTCTGGACAGGGTTCTTACGAAAAACTGTTTTTT	CTSSVSGQGSYEKLFF
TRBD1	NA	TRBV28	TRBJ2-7	TGTGCCAGCAGTTTCGGGACAGGGAAGTCAGGCGAGCAGTACTTC	CASSFGTGKSGEQYF
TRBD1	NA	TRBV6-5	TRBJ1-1	TGTGCCAGCAGTTCGGGACAGGGTGACACTGAAGCTTTCTTT	CASSSGQGDTEAFF
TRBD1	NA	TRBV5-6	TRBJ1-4	TGTGCCAGCAGCTCCTCGACAGGGAATGAAAAACTGTTTTTT	CASSSSTGNEKLFF
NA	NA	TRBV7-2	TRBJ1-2	TGTGCCAGCAGCTTAGGACAGAAGAACTATGGCTACACCTTC	CASSLGQKNYGYTF
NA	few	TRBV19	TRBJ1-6	TGTGCCTCCAGGGGCGGCAGGGTTCGGAATTCACCCCTCCACTTT	CASRGGRVRNSPLHF
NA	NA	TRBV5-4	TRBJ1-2	TGTGCCAGCAGCTTGGAAGGTCACTATGGCTACACCTTC	CASSLEGHYGYTF
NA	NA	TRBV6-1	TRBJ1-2	TGTGCCAGCAGGGGACCCTATGGCTACACCTTC	CASRGPYGYTF
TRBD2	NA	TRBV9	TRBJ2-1	TGTGCCAGCAGCGTCCTCCCTAGCGGGGGGGTCTCCTACAATGAGCAGTTCTTC	CASSVLPSGGVSYNEQFF
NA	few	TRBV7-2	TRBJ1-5	TGTGCCAGCAGCTCCGGCTGGAATCAGCCCCAGCATTTT	CASSSGWNQPQHF
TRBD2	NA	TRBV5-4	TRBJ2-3	TGTGCCAGCAGCCCCCGGGCGGGAGATATAGATACGCAGTATTTT	CASSPRAGDIDTQYF
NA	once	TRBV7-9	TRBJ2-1	TGTGCCAGCAGCTTAGGTGGGACCAGGGCGTACAATGAGCAGTTCTTC	CASSLGGTRAYNEQFF
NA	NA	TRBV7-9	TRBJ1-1	TGTGCCAGCCTCCTATCGGGGGGGAACACTGAAGCTTTCTTT	CASLLSGGNTEAFF
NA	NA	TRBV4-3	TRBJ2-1	TGCGCCAGCAGCCAAGATCGGGCAGGGACCTACAATGAGCAGTTCTTC	CASSQDRAGTYNEQFF
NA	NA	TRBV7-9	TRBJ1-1	TGTGCCAGCAGCTTAGGAGCGGGGGCTGAAGCTTTCTTT	CASSLGAGAEAFF
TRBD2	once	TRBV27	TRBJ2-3	TGTGCCAGCAGTTTAGGACTAGCGGGAGGACGATTCACAGATACGCAGTATTTT	CASSLGLAGGRFTDTQYF
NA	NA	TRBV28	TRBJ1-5	TGTGCCAGCAGTCTACCCTCCGGCAATCAGCCCCAGCATTTT	CASSLPSGNQPQHF
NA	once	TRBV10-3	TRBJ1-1	TGTGCCATCAGCCCCGATACGGATAGCACTGAAGCTTTCTTT	CAISPDTDSTEAFF
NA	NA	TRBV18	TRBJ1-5	TGTGCCAGCTCACCCACATGGAATAGCAATCAGCCCCAGCATTTT	CASSPTWNSNQPQHF
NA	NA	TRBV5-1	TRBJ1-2	TGCGCCAGCACTCTCGAGGGGCAGGATGGCTACACCTTC	CASTLEGQDGYTF
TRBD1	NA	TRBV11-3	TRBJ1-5	TGTGCCAGCAGCCCATCTCCGACAGGGTACCAGCCCCAGCATTTT	CASSPSPTGYQPQHF
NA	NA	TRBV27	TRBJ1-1	TGTGCCAGCAGTCCATTGACACTCTTTCTGAACACTGAAGCTTTCTTT	CASSPLTLFLNTEAFF
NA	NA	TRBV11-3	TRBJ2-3	TGTGCCAGCAGCTTAGCGGGGGCCTATACGCAGTATTTT	CASSLAGAYTQYF
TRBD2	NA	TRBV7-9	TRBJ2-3	TGTGCCAGCAGCCCGAGACTAGCGGGTCCGGATACGCAGTATTTT	CASSPRLAGPDTQYF
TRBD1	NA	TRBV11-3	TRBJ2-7	TGTGCCAGCAGCCCCCACAGGGGTCAAATCTACGAGCAGTACTTC	CASSPHRGQIYEQYF
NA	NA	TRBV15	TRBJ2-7	TGTGCCACCAGCAGAGATTTGGGACTCAGCCTCCTGGGCGAGCAGTACTTC	CATSRDLGLSLLGEQYF
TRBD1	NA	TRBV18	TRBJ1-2	TGTGCCAGCTCACCCCAGGGGGCTACTAACTATGGCTACACCTTC	CASSPQGATNYGYTF
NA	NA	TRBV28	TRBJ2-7	TGTGCCAGCAGTTTAACGGGGATCAGGGCTGACGAGCAGTACTTC	CASSLTGIRADEQYF